One T cell receptor (beta chain) is described in this entry. The antigen is not known. The PCR made use of 60 Vbeta and 13 Jbeta primers. Here immunoSEQ multiplex PCR was the method, and the copy in TCRdb shows in-frame clones only, minus some. The sample has 100,000 to 150,000 clones; around four fifths are singletons. These data originate in a study of cytomegalovirus exposure and HLA in healthy donors. Whole-study results and caveats: TCR sequences were mostly rare, though some public TCRs occurred in many donors. Presence/absence analyses took donor sequencing depth as roughly uniform. What a later analysis reportedly showed was that an Asian-associated ancestry cluster had fewer N-insertions than the approximately 700-donor mean. A later analysis showed HLA-associated TCR beta chains outstripping equally common others in clonal expansion.

Material for sequencing was PBMCs. This sequence originates from a boy aged 5-17 years in good health and CMV-seronegative.

The CDR3 bases are TGTGCCAGCAGCCTTATTCCGGGACAGGGGGCCGGTGGCTACACCTTC. This encodes CASSLIPGQGAGGYTF. The genes are TRBV11-2 and TRBJ1-2; TRBD1 matches 12 bases. Germline V gene sequence: CDR1 SGHAT, CDR2 FQNNGV. The CDR3 has 16 residues. J was trimmed by 7 bases and V by 5 bases; bases with no gene match: 11.